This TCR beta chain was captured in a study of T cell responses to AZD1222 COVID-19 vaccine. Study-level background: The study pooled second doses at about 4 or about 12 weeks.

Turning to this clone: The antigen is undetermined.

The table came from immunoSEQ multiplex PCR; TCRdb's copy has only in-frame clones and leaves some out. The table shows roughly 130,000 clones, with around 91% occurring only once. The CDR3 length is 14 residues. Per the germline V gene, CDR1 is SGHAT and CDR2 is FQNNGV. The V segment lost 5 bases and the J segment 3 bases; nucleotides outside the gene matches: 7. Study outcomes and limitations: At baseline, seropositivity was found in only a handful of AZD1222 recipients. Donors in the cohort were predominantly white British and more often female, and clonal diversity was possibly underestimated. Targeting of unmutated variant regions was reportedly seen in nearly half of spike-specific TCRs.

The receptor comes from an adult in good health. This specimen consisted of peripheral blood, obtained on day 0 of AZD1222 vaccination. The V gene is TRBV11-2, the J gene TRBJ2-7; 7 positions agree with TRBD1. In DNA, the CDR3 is TGTGCCAGCAGCATTAAGACAGGGTTCTACGAGCAGTACTTC. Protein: CASSIKTGFYEQYF.